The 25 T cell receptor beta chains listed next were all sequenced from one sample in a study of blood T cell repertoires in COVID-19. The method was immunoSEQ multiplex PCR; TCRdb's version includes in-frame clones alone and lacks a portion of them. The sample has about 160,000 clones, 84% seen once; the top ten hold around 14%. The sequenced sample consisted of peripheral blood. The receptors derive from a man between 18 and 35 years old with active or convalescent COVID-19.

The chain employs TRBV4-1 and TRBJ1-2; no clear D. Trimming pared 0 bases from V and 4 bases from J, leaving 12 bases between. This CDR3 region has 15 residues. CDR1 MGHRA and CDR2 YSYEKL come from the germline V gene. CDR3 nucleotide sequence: TGCGCCAGCAGCCAAGATCAATCGGTTTTCTATGGCTACACCTTC. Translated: CASSQDQSVFYGYTF.

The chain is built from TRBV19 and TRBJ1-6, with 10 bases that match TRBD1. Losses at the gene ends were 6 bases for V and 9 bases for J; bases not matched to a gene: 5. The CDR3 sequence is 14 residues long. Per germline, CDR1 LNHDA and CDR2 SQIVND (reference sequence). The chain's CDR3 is CASSPGQGSSPLHF. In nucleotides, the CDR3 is TGTGCCAGTAGCCCGGGACAGGGGAGTTCACCCCTCCACTTT.

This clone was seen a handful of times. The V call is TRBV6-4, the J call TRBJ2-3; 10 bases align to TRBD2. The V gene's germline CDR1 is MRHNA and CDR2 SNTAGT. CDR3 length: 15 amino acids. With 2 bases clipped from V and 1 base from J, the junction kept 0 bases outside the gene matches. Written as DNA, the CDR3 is TGTGCCAGCAGTGACGGGACTAGCGGCACAGATACGCAGTATTTT. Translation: CASSDGTSGTDTQYF.

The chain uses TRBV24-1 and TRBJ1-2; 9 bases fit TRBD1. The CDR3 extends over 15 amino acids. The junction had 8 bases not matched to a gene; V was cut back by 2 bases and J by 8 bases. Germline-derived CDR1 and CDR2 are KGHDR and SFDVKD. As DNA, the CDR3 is TGTGCCACCAGTGATTCGGGACAGGGATCTGAAGGCTACACCTTC. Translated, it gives CATSDSGQGSEGYTF.

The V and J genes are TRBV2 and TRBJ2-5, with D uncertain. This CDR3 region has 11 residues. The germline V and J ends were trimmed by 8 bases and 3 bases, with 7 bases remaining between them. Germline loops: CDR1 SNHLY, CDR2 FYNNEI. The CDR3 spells CASRQKETQYF. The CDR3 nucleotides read TGTGCCAGCCGCCAGAAAGAGACCCAGTACTTC.

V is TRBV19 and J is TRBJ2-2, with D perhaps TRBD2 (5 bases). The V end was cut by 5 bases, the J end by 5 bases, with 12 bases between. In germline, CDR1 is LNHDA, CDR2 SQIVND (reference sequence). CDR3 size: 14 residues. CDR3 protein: CASSFAGGTGELFF. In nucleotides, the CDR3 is TGTGCCAGTAGTTTTGCAGGCGGGACCGGGGAGCTGTTTTTT.

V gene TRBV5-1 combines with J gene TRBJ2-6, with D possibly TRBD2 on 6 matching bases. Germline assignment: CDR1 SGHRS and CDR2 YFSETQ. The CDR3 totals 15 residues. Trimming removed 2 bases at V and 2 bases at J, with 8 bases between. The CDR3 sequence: CASSLTGAGANVLTF. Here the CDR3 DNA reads TGCGCCAGCAGCTTAACGGGGGCTGGGGCCAACGTCCTGACTTTC. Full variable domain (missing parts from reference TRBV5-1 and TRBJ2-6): KAGVTQTPRYLIKTRGQQVTLSCSPISGHRSVSWYQQTPGQGLQFLFEYFSETQRNKGNFPGRFSGRQFSNSRSEMNVSTLELGDSALYLCASSLTGAGANVLTFGAGSRLTVL.

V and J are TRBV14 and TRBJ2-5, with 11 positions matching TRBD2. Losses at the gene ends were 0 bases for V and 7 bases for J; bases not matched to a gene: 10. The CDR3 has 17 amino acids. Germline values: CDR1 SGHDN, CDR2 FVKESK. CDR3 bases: TGTGCCAGCAGCCAAGAAATTGTCGGTCTAGCGGGGGGGACCCAGTACTTC. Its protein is CASSQEIVGLAGGTQYF.

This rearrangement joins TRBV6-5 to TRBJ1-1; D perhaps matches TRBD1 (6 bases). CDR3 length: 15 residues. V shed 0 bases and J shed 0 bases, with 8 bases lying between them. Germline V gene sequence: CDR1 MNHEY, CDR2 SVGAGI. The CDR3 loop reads CASSYSGTLNTEAFF. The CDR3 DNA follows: TGTGCCAGCAGTTACTCCGGGACACTGAACACTGAAGCTTTCTTT.

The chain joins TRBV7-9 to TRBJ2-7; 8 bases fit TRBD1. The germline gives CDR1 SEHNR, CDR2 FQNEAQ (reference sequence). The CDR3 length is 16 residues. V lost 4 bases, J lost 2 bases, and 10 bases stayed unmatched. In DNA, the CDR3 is TGTGCCAGCAGCTCTCTCAATGGGACAGGTACCTACGAGCAGTACTTC. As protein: CASSSLNGTGTYEQYF.

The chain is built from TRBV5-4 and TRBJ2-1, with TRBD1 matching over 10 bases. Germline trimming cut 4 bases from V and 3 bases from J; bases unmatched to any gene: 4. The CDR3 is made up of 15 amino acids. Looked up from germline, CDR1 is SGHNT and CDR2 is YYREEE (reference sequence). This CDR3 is CASSSGTGDYNEQFF. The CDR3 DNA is TGTGCCAGCAGCAGCGGGACAGGGGACTACAATGAGCAGTTCTTC. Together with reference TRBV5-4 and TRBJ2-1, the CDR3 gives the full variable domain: ETGVTQSPTHLIKTRGQQVTLRCSSQSGHNTVSWYQQALGQGPQFIFQYYREEENGRGNFPPRFSGLQFPNYSSELNVNALELDDSALYLCASSSGTGDYNEQFFGPGTRLTVL.

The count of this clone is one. CDR3 in amino acids: CAWSVGASGGQETQYF. In DNA form, the CDR3 reads TGTGCCTGGAGTGTAGGGGCTAGCGGAGGACAAGAGACCCAGTACTTC. This chain connects TRBV30 to TRBJ2-5; 7 bases map to TRBD2. Per the germline V gene, CDR1 is GTSNPN and CDR2 is SVGIG (reference sequence). The CDR3 is 16 residues long. Losses at the gene ends were 0 bases for V and 2 bases for J; bases not matched to a gene: 9.

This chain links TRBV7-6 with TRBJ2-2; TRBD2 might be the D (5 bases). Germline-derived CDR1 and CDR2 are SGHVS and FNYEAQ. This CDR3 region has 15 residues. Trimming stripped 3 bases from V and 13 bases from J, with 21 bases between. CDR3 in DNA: TGTGCCAGCAGCTTTAAGTCGGATGGGAGAGAGGGGCTGTTTTTT. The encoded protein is CASSFKSDGREGLFF.

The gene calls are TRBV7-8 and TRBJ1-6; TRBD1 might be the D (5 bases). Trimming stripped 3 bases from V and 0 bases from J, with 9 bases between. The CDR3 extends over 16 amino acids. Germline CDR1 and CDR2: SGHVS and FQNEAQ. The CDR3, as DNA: TGTGCCAGCAGCTTTGACAGTGACTCCTATAATTCACCCCTCCACTTT. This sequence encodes CASSFDSDSYNSPLHF.

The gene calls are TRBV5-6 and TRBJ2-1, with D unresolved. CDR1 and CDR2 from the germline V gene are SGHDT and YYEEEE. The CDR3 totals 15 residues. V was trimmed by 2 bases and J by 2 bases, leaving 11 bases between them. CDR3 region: CASSLISSPYNEQFF. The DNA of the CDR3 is TGTGCCAGCAGCTTAATCTCTAGTCCCTACAATGAGCAGTTCTTC.

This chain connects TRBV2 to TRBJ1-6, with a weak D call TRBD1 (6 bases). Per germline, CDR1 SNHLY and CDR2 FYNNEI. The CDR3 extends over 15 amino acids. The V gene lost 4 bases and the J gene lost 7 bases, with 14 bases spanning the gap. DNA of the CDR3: TGTGCCAGCAGTGTGGGGGGGGCGAGGAATTCACCCCTCCACTTT. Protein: CASSVGGARNSPLHF.

CDR3: CASSLLATSGGYEQYF. In nucleotides, the CDR3 is TGTGCCAGCAGCTTACTAGCAACTTCCGGCGGCTACGAGCAGTACTTC. The chain links TRBV7-9 to TRBJ2-7; a possible D gene is TRBD2 (5 bases). There are 16 residues in the CDR3. Germline CDR1 SEHNR, CDR2 FQNEAQ (reference sequence). The V end lost 2 bases, the J end lost 3 bases, and 17 bases lay between the germline ends.

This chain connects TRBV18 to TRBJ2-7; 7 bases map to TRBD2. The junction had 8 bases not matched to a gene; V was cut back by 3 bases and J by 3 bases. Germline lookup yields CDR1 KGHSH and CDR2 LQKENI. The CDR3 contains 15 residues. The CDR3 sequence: CASSPQGRGVYEQYF. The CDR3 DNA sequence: TGTGCCAGCTCACCCCAGGGTCGGGGGGTCTACGAGCAGTACTTC.

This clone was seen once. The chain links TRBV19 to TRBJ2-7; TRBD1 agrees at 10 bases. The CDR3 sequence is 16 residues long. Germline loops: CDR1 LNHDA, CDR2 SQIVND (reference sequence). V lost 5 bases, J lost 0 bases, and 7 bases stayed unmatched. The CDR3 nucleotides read TGTGCCAGTAGTCCCGGGACAGGGGCCCCCTCCTACGAGCAGTACTTC. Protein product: CASSPGTGAPSYEQYF.

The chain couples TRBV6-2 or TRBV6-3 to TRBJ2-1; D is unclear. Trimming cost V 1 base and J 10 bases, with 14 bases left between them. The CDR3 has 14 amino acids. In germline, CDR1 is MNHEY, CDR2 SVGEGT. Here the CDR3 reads CASSYWPLEKEQFF. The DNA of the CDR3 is TGTGCCAGCAGTTACTGGCCCCTTGAAAAAGAGCAGTTCTTC.

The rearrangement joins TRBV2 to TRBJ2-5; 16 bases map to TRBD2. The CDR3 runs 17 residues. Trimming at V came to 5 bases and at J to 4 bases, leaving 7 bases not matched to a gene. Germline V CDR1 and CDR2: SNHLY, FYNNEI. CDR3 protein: CASSTGTSGGASETQYF. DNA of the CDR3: TGTGCCAGCAGTACCGGGACTAGCGGGGGGGCCTCAGAGACCCAGTACTTC.

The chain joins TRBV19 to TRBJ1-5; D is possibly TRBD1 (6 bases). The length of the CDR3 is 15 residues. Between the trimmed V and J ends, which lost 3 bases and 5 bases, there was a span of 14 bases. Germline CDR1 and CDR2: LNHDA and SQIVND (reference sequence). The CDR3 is CASSIAGTQYQPQHF. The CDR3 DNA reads TGTGCCAGTAGTATTGCTGGGACACAGTATCAGCCCCAGCATTTT.

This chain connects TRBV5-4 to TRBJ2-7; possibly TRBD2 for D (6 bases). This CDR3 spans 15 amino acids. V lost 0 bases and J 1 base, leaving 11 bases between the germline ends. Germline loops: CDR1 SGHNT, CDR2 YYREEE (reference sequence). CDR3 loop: CASSLEAGTSYEQYF. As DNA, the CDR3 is TGTGCCAGCAGCTTGGAAGCAGGGACTTCCTACGAGCAGTACTTC.

Here the CDR3 DNA reads TGCGCCAGCGGACCCTCGGGACAGTTCTATGGCTACACCTTC. Its translation is CASGPSGQFYGYTF. The V and J genes are TRBV10-1 and TRBJ1-2; 7 nucleotides match TRBD1. Germline values: CDR1 WNHNN, CDR2 SYGVQD (reference sequence). This CDR3 spans 14 amino acids. V was pared by 8 bases and J by 4 bases, with 10 bases of the junction left unmatched.

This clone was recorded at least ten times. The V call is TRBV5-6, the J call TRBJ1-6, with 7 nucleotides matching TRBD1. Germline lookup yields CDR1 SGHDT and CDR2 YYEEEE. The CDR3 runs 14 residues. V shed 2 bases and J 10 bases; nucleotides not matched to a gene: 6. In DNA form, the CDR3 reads TGTGCCAGCAGCTTAAGGGGGCGTGGATCACCCCTCCACTTT. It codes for CASSLRGRGSPLHF.